This entry describes one TCR beta chain. Its antigen remains unidentified. Assay used: immunoSEQ multiplex PCR; TCRdb lists only in-frame clones, some missing. This table holds tens of thousands of clones, around 87% found once. This sample stems from a study of T cells in localized non-small cell lung cancer. Study-level results: Exceeding tumor, uninvolved adjacent lung had the highest T cell clonality. In adjacent lung appeared a median about 57 of the top 100 tumor clones. Elevated blood T cell density was associated with longer overall survival.

The V gene lost 0 bases and the J gene lost 1 base, with 1 base spanning the gap. The CDR3 totals 12 residues. Germline lookup yields CDR1 SGHRS and CDR2 YFSETQ. The chain has TRBV5-1 and TRBJ2-5; D is ambiguous. The sequencing used PBMCs, collected before any cancer treatment. This TCR derives from a man between 40 and 70 years old with stage II lung adenocarcinoma. The CDR3 nucleotides read TGCGCCAGCAGCTTGGCCCAAGAGACCCAGTACTTC. This gives the protein CASSLAQETQYF.